This T cell receptor beta chain was found in a study of T-cell reconstitution after alpha-beta-depleted transplantation in children. Germline V gives CDR1 SGHRS, CDR2 YFSETQ. This CDR3 is built from 15 residues. V was cut by 1 base and J by 0 bases, with 9 bases left in between. TCRbeta library construction was performed incorporating unique molecular identifiers. TCRdb reanalysed the PCR reads using MiXCR and keeps one entry per CDR3 protein. The profile shows around 450,000 distinct CDR3 sequences, roughly 17% of them singletons. The sequencing here drew on PBMCs, mostly from graft donor cells, taken 360 days after TCRalphabeta/CD19-depleted stem cell transplant. This chain links TRBV5-1 with TRBJ2-3; D not resolved. The receptor was derived from a boy under three years old who had a stem cell transplant for Wiskott-Aldrich syndrome, so the T cells may come from the graft donor. The CDR3 DNA sequence: TGCGCCAGCAGCTTGAGTTTTCTCAGCACAGATACGCAGTATTTT. It specifies CASSLSFLSTDTQYF.